What follows are 2 T cell receptor beta chains derived from one specimen sequenced in a study of siplizumab effects on memory and regulatory T cells. Using immunoSEQ multiplex PCR, the repertoire was profiled, and TCRdb retains in-frame clones only, with some absent. The sample contains roughly 100,000 clones, around 97% of which appear only once. Sequencing was done on a sample of naive CD4+ T cells sorted from blood. These receptors came from a human donor in good health.

The rearrangement uses TRBV27 and TRBJ2-2; 10 bases align to TRBD2. The germline V gene has CDR1 MNHEY and CDR2 SMNVEV (reference sequence). Trimming at V came to 10 bases and at J to 4 bases, leaving 9 bases not matched to a gene. The CDR3 contains 15 residues. CDR3 sequence: CATRAGGHATGELFF. CDR3 DNA sequence: TGTGCCACCCGAGCGGGGGGGCATGCCACCGGGGAGCTGTTTTTT.

The J gene is TRBJ1-4, the V gene TRBV7-9; the match to TRBD1 covers 9 bases. The CDR3 spans 15 residues. Trimming cost V 8 bases and J 2 bases; bases outside gene matches: 6. The germline V gene has CDR1 SEHNR and CDR2 FQNEAQ (reference sequence). CDR3 DNA sequence: TGTGCCAGCCTCCGGACAGGGGCGACTAATGAAAAACTGTTTTTT. The encoded protein is CASLRTGATNEKLFF.